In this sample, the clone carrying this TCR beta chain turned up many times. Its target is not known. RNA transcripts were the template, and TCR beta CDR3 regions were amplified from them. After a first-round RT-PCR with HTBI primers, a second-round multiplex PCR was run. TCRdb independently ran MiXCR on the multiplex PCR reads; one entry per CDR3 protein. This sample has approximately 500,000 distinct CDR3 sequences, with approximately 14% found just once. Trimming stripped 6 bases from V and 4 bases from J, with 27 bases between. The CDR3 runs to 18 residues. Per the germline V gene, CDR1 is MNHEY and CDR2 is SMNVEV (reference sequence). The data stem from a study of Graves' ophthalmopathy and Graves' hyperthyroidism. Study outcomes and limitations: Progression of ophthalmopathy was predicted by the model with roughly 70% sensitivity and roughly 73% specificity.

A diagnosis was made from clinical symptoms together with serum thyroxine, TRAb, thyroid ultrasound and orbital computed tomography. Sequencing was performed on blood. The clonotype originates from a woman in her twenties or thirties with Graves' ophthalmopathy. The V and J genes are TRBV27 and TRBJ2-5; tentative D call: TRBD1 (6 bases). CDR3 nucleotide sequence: TGTGCCAGCAGCCGCCAGGTCCAGGGGTACGGCGGTGGAGAGACCCAGTACTTC. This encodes CASSRQVQGYGGGETQYF.